This T cell receptor (beta chain) was retrieved from a study of T cell responses to AZD1222 COVID-19 vaccine. Looking at the study overall: Pooled together were second doses at about 4 or about 12 weeks.

The CDR3 is 14 residues long. V dropped 4 bases and J dropped 3 bases, with 14 bases sitting between them. Germline loops: CDR1 SGHDT, CDR2 YYEEEE. Notes on the study in general: Only a handful of AZD1222 recipients tested seropositive at baseline. Donor demographics were predominantly white British with a female majority; clonal diversity may be underestimated. Per reports, nearly half of all spike-specific TCRs target regions that are unmutated in variants.

Here immunoSEQ multiplex PCR was the method, and the copy in TCRdb shows in-frame clones only, minus some. The table lists roughly 120,000 clones, over 75% of them singletons. Worth noting for this clone: Its antigen remains unknown.

The origin of this receptor is an adult in good health. V gene TRBV5-6 combines with J gene TRBJ2-7; D is ambiguous. Sequencing was performed on peripheral blood, taken on day 0 of AZD1222 vaccination. The CDR3 region is CASSRRPLSYEQYF. The DNA of the CDR3 is TGTGCCAGCAGCCGCCGGCCCTTAAGCTACGAGCAGTACTTC.